These 5 T cell receptor beta chains were all obtained from the same sample, sequenced in a study of blood T cell repertoires in COVID-19. This table comes from immunoSEQ multiplex PCR, and its TCRdb copy is limited to in-frame clones, with some not included. The table has roughly 79,000 clones, roughly 84% seen once. The material sequenced was peripheral blood. Source of these receptors: a man in his forties or fifties with acute or convalescent COVID-19.

V is TRBV6-6 and J is TRBJ1-5; perhaps TRBD1 as D (5 bases). This CDR3 spans 14 amino acids. Germline V CDR1 and CDR2: MNHNY, SVGAGI (reference sequence). Trimming removed 2 bases at V and 6 bases at J, with 11 bases between. The CDR3 reads CASSYAGGGQPQHF. The CDR3 coding sequence is TGTGCCAGCAGTTACGCCGGGGGGGGTCAGCCCCAGCATTTT.

This rearrangement joins TRBV9 to TRBJ2-3, with D perhaps matching TRBD1 (5 bases). This CDR3 region has 15 residues. Germline V CDR1 and CDR2: SGDLS, YYNGEE. The V gene lost 1 base and the J gene lost 1 base, with 10 bases spanning the gap. CDR3 amino acids: CASSVSGWGTDTQYF. CDR3 coding DNA: TGTGCCAGCAGCGTATCAGGGTGGGGCACAGATACGCAGTATTTT.

The CDR3 loop reads CASSPLGGNTDTQYF. The DNA for the CDR3 is TGTGCCAGCAGCCCGCTCGGCGGTAACACAGATACGCAGTATTTT. This chain uses TRBV6-5 with TRBJ2-3; D gene unclear. The CDR3 has 15 residues. Germline V gene sequence: CDR1 MNHEY, CDR2 SVGAGI. V dropped 6 bases and J dropped 2 bases, with 15 bases sitting between them.

This clone was picked up one time. The chain is built from TRBV6-2 or TRBV6-3 and TRBJ2-7, with D hard to call. V was trimmed by 0 bases and J by 0 bases, leaving 18 bases between them. Germline CDR1 and CDR2: MNHEY and SVGEGT. The CDR3 loop spans 18 amino acids. CDR3 bases: TGTGCCAGCAGTTACTCAAGTCATTGGCGAGAGGACTCCTACGAGCAGTACTTC. It specifies CASSYSSHWREDSYEQYF.

This clone was counted a single time. The chain joins TRBV7-2 to TRBJ1-3, with D unresolved. This CDR3 region has 13 residues. Germline V gene lookup returns CDR1 SGHTA and CDR2 FQGNSA. The V and J ends lost 5 bases and 4 bases respectively, with 9 bases between them. CDR3 loop: CASSPIQGNTIYF. In nucleotides, the CDR3 is TGTGCCAGCAGCCCGATCCAGGGAAACACCATATATTTT.